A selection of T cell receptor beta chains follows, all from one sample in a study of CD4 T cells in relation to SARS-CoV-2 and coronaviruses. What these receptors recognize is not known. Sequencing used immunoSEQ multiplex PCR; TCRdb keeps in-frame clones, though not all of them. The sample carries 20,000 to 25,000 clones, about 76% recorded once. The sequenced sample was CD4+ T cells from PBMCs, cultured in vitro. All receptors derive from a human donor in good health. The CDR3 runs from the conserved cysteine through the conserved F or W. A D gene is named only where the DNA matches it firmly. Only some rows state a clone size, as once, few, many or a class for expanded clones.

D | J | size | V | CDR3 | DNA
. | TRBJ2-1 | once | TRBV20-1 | CSATRHEQFF | TGCAGTGCCACTAGGCATGAGCAGTTCTTC
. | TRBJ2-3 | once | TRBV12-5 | CASGPRVAGRGDTQYF | TGTGCTAGTGGTCCCCGAGTGGCGGGAAGGGGAGATACGCAGTATTTT
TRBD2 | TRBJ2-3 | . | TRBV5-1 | CASSLAGGSGDTQYF | TGCGCCAGCAGCTTGGCCGGCGGGAGCGGAGATACGCAGTATTTT
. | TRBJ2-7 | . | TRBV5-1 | CASSASMGGGSAYEQYF | TGCGCCAGCAGCGCCTCGATGGGGGGCGGATCCGCCTACGAGCAGTACTTC
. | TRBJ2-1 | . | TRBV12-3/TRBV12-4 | CASSRGFYNEQFF | TGTGCCAGCAGCCGTGGATTCTACAATGAGCAGTTCTTC
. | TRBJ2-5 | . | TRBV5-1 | CASSGTGSGTQYF | TGCGCCAGCAGCGGAACAGGGTCGGGGACCCAGTACTTC
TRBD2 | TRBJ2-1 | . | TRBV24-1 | CATSDGTRVGEQFF | TGTGCCACCAGTGATGGGACTAGAGTGGGTGAGCAGTTCTTC
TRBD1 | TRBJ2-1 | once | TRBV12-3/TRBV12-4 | CASSPGQPNEQFF | TGTGCCAGCAGCCCGGGACAGCCCAATGAGCAGTTCTTC
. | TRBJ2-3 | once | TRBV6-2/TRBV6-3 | CASSYSDSSDTQYF | TGTGCCAGCAGTTACTCCGACTCCTCAGATACGCAGTATTTT
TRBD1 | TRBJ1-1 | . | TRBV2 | CASSDETGTEAFF | TGTGCCAGCAGTGATGAGACAGGGACTGAAGCTTTCTTT
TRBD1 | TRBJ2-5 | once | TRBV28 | CASSQGQVRAQYF | TGTGCCAGCAGTCAAGGACAGGTTAGGGCCCAGTACTTC
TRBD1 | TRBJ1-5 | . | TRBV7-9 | CASSAGTGAEGQPQHF | TGTGCCAGCAGCGCCGGGACAGGGGCAGAGGGGCAGCCCCAGCATTTT
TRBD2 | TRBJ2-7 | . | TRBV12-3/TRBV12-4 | CASSYGTREQYF | TGTGCCAGCAGTTACGGGACTAGGGAGCAGTACTTC
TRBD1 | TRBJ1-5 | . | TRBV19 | CASSGDRNQPQHF | TGTGCCAGTAGCGGGGACAGAAATCAGCCCCAGCATTTT
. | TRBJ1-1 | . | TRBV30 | CAWSVPAKRVNTEAFF | TGTGCCTGGAGTGTACCGGCTAAGAGGGTGAACACTGAAGCTTTCTTT
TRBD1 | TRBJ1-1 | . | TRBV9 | CASSVQQGDTEAFF | TGTGCCAGCAGCGTCCAACAGGGGGACACTGAAGCTTTCTTT
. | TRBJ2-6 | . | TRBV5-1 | CASSTQGSGANVLTF | TGCGCCAGCAGCACACAGGGATCTGGGGCCAACGTCCTGACTTTC
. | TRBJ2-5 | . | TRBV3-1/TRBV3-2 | CASSQDPGQETQYF | TGTGCCAGCAGCCAAGATCCGGGCCAAGAGACCCAGTACTTC
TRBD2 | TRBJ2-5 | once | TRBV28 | CASSLGVLAKETQYF | TGTGCCAGCAGTTTAGGGGTACTAGCGAAAGAGACCCAGTACTTC
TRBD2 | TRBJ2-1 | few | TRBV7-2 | CASSLGVAGTNEQFF | TGTGCCAGCAGCTTAGGGGTAGCGGGGACTAATGAGCAGTTCTTC
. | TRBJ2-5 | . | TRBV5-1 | CASSLVAGMRQETQYF | TGCGCCAGCAGCTTGGTTGCGGGGATGAGGCAAGAGACCCAGTACTTC
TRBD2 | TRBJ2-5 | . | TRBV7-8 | CASSQDQREVLGTQYF | TGTGCCAGCAGCCAGGACCAACGGGAGGTCCTAGGGACCCAGTACTTC
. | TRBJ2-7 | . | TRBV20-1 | CSAEGEGEQYF | TGCAGTGCTGAGGGGGAGGGCGAGCAGTACTTC
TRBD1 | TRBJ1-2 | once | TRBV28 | CASNWDSLNYGYTF | TGTGCCAGCAACTGGGACAGCCTAAACTATGGCTACACCTTC
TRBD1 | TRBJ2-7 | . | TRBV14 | CASSQEGGRWPPHTYEQYF | TGTGCCAGCAGCCAAGAAGGGGGCCGATGGCCGCCTCACACCTACGAGCAGTACTTC
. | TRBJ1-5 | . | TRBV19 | CASSIPGGGQPQHF | TGTGCCAGTAGTATCCCCGGGGGTGGCCAGCCCCAGCATTTT
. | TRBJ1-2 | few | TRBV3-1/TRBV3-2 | CASSQGLAPWGYTF | TGTGCCAGCAGCCAAGGACTAGCCCCCTGGGGCTACACCTTC
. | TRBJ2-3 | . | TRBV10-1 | CASSDGNPSTDTQYF | TGCGCCAGCAGCGATGGAAATCCTAGCACAGATACGCAGTATTTT
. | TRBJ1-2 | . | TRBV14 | CASSQDITGYGYTF | TGTGCCAGCAGCCAAGATATAACAGGATATGGCTACACCTTC
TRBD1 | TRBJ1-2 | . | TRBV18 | CASSPDREYGYTF | TGTGCCAGCTCACCGGACAGGGAATATGGCTACACCTTC
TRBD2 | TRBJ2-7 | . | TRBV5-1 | CASSVSGTNYEQYF | TGCGCCAGCAGCGTCTCCGGGACTAACTACGAGCAGTACTTC
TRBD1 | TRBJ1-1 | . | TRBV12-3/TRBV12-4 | CASSRQGAFF | TGTGCCAGCAGTAGACAGGGAGCTTTCTTT
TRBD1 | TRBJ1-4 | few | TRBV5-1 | CASSPTGTVSTNEKLFF | TGCGCCAGCAGTCCCACCGGGACAGTTTCAACTAATGAAAAACTGTTTTTT
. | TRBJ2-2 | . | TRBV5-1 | CASSLDRGELFF | TGCGCCAGCAGCTTGGATAGGGGGGAGCTGTTTTTT